Each of the 9 T cell receptor beta chains below was sequenced from the same sample in a study of early T cells in non-severe SARS-CoV-2 infection. TCRdb reanalysed the 5' RACE reads using MiXCR and keeps one entry per CDR3 protein. This sample has tens of thousands of distinct CDR3 sequences, with around 5.7% found just once. Sequences were obtained from whole blood. Every receptor here comes from an adult who was a healthcare worker with PCR-confirmed SARS-CoV-2 infection or an uninfected control (not recorded which).

This clonotype was seen at least ten times. The junction does not match germline at one end; this may be a read error. CDR3 region: CAITEEGYGYTF. CDR3 DNA: TGTGCCATCACTGAGGAGGGTTATGGCTACACCTTC. The chain couples TRBV10-3 to TRBJ1-2; D unclear. This CDR3 has 12 amino acids. Germline lookup yields CDR1 ENHRY and CDR2 SYGVKD.

In this sample, this clonotype is medium-sized. The J gene is TRBJ2-7, the V gene TRBV29-1; 16 bases fit TRBD2. V shed 7 bases, J shed 2 bases, and the junction held 2 bases outside the gene matches. The germline V gene has CDR1 SQVTM and CDR2 ANQGSEA. The CDR3 is 14 amino acids. As DNA, the CDR3 is TGCAGCGGAGGGACTAGCGGGAGGGCCTACGAGCAGTACTTC. Translated, it gives CSGGTSGRAYEQYF.

This clonotype was found many times. The chain uses TRBV10-1 and TRBJ2-5; 13 bases fit TRBD2. Trimming cost V 3 bases and J 7 bases; bases outside gene matches: 11. CDR3 length: 17 residues. CDR1 is WNHNN, CDR2 SYGVQD, per germline (reference sequence). CDR3 DNA sequence: TGCGCCAGCAGTGATGGACTAGCGGGAGATGTGAAGGGGACCCAGTACTTC. Amino acids: CASSDGLAGDVKGTQYF.

This clonotype was detected a few times. The rearrangement joins TRBV29-1 to TRBJ2-1; the D call may be TRBD1 or TRBD2 (5 bases each). This CDR3 has 16 residues. Trimming removed 3 bases at V and 0 bases at J, with 15 bases between. CDR1 is SQVTM, CDR2 ANQGSEA, per germline. The CDR3 is CSVDWGLTSSYNEQFF. Here the CDR3 DNA reads TGCAGCGTTGATTGGGGGTTAACGAGCTCCTACAATGAGCAGTTCTTC.

This rearrangement joins TRBV5-1 to TRBJ2-7; 7 nucleotides agree with TRBD1. The V and J ends lost 7 bases and 0 bases, in that order; junction bases with no gene match: 10. The length of the CDR3 is 15 residues. Germline values: CDR1 SGHRS, CDR2 YFSETQ. This CDR3 is CASRSKGQPSYEQYF. For the CDR3, the DNA is TGCGCCAGCCGCTCCAAGGGACAGCCCTCCTACGAGCAGTACTTC.

This clonotype was seen at least ten times. The chain employs TRBV5-1 and TRBJ1-4; no clear D. In germline, CDR1 is SGHRS, CDR2 YFSETQ. The ends were cut back, 0 bases at V and 8 bases at J, with 14 bases in the middle. This CDR3 is built from 15 residues. The DNA of the CDR3 is TGCGCCAGCAGCTTGGGACGGACCTTCCGAGAAAAACTGTTTTTT. Translating it yields CASSLGRTFREKLFF. Using reference TRBV5-1 and TRBJ1-4 for the parts outside the CDR3, the full variable domain is KAGVTQTPRYLIKTRGQQVTLSCSPISGHRSVSWYQQTPGQGLQFLFEYFSETQRNKGNFPGRFSGRQFSNSRSEMNVSTLELGDSALYLCASSLGRTFREKLFFGSGTQLSVL.

This clonotype was found many times. J is TRBJ1-2 and V is TRBV24-1; D ambiguous. Between the trimmed V and J ends, which lost 9 bases and 4 bases, there was a span of 11 bases. CDR3 size: 12 residues. Germline CDR1 is KGHDR and CDR2 is SFDVKD. In DNA form, the CDR3 reads TGTGCCACCGCCGAGGACGGCTATGGCTACACCTTC. Amino acid sequence: CATAEDGYGYTF.

The V call is TRBV7-9, the J call TRBJ2-4; D ambiguous. The V gene's germline CDR1 is SEHNR and CDR2 FQNEAQ (reference sequence). The CDR3 totals 15 residues. Trimming removed 5 bases from V and 0 bases from J, with 11 bases in between. Here the CDR3 DNA reads TGTGCCAGCAGCCCTCAGTCTCTAGCCAAAAACATTCAGTACTTC. This codes for CASSPQSLAKNIQYF. Together with reference TRBV7-9 and TRBJ2-4, the CDR3 gives the full variable domain: DTGVSQNPRHKITKRGQNVTFRCDPISEHNRLYWYRQTLGQGPEFLTYFQNEAQLEKSRLLSDRFSAERPKGSFSTLEIQRTEQGDSAMYLCASSPQSLAKNIQYFGAGTRLSVL.

This clonotype has ten or more counts. The chain has TRBV9 and TRBJ1-4, with D unresolved. The CDR3 is 13 amino acids. Germline lookup yields CDR1 SGDLS and CDR2 YYNGEE. With 0 bases removed from V and 5 bases from J, the gap between germline ends came to 5 bases. The CDR3 here is CASSVGNNEKLFF. For the CDR3, the DNA is TGTGCCAGCAGCGTAGGAAACAATGAAAAACTGTTTTTT.